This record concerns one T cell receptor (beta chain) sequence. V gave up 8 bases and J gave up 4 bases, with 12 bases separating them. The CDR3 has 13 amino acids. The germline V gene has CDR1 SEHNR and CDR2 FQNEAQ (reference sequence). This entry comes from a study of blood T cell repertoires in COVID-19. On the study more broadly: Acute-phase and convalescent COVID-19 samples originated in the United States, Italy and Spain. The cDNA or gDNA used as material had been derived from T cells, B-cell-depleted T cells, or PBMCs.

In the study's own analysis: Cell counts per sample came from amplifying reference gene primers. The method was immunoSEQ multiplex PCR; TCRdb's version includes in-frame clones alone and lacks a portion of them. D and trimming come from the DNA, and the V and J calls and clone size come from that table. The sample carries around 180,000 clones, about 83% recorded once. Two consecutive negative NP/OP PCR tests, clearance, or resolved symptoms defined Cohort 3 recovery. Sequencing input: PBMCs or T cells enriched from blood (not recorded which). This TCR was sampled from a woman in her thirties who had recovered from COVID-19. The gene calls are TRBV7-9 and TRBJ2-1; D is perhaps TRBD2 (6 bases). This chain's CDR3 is CASLSGRYNEQFF. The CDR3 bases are TGTGCCAGCCTATCGGGGAGGTACAATGAGCAGTTCTTC. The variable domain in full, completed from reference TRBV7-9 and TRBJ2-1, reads DTGVSQNPRHKITKRGQNVTFRCDPISEHNRLYWYRQTLGQGPEFLTYFQNEAQLEKSRLLSDRFSAERPKGSFSTLEIQRTEQGDSAMYLCASLSGRYNEQFFGPGTRLTVL.